This TCR beta chain emerged from a study of OX40 agonist ivuxolimab in advanced cancers. This table comes from immunoSEQ multiplex PCR, and its TCRdb copy is limited to in-frame clones, with some not included. The repertoire consists of 66,000 or so clones, with roughly nine tenths occurring once and the leading ten covering around 2.2%. Study conclusions and caveats: More expanded clones were found, on average, in CD8+ than in CD4+ T cells. In the 0.1 to 3.0 mg/kg range, CD4+ and CD8+ blood T cells had expanded clonally by week 6.

Baseline, cycle 4 day 1, and cycle 7 day 1 were the blood sampling points. This clone is categorized as medium-sized (0.01 to 0.1%). Its antigen is unidentified. CDR3 length: 11 amino acids. Germline V CDR1 and CDR2: MNHEY, SMNVEV (reference sequence). The source material was CD4+ or CD8+ T cells sorted from blood, sampled in a trial of the OX40 agonist ivuxolimab. This receptor was identified in an adult with an advanced solid tumor such as melanoma, head and neck, liver or kidney cancer. The rearrangement uses TRBV27 and TRBJ1-5; D remains unclear. CDR3 in amino acids: CGLDSNQPQHF. The CDR3 DNA is TGTGGTCTAGATAGCAATCAGCCCCAGCATTTT.